This T cell receptor beta chain derives from a study of technical replicates of blood from several donors. The germline V gene encodes CDR1 SEHNR and CDR2 FQNEAQ (reference sequence). The CDR3 sequence is 15 residues long. V dropped 0 bases and J dropped 5; count of bases not matched to a gene: 6. The repertoire was sequenced with immunoSEQ multiplex PCR; TCRdb's copy has only in-frame clones and lacks some. The table includes some 77,000 clones, about 96% detected once. This chain connects TRBV7-9 to TRBJ2-5; 7 bases agree with TRBD2. The sequenced sample was T cells isolated from PBMCs. The clonotype comes from a human donor in good health. The CDR3 coding sequence is TGTGCCAGCAGCTTAGCGGCGGGAGCAGGCGAGACCCAGTACTTC. Its translation: CASSLAAGAGETQYF. Together with reference TRBV7-9 and TRBJ2-5, the CDR3 gives the full variable domain: DTGVSQNPRHKITKRGQNVTFRCDPISEHNRLYWYRQTLGQGPEFLTYFQNEAQLEKSRLLSDRFSAERPKGSFSTLEIQRTEQGDSAMYLCASSLAAGAGETQYFGPGTRLLVL.